These T cell receptor beta chains were read from a single sample in a study of blood T cell repertoires in COVID-19. Libraries were prepared by immunoSEQ multiplex PCR; TCRdb keeps only in-frame clonotypes and omits some of them. The sample carries 50,000 to 60,000 clones, roughly 80% recorded once. The specimen was peripheral blood. These receptors were obtained from an elderly man with COVID-19, enrolled during active disease. Both conserved end residues are part of each CDR3. Each record gives: J gene, CDR3 length, clone size, D gene, V gene, CDR3 DNA, CDR3 protein. D genes are given only for firm matches. Clone size is stated in some rows and not others, as once, few, many or a class when expanded.

J: TRBJ2-5; length: 13; size: NA; D: NA; V: TRBV3-1/TRBV3-2; DNA: TGTGCCAGCAGCGACATAAGGCCAGAGACCCAGTACTTC; CDR3: CASSDIRPETQYF
J: TRBJ1-1; length: 16; size: NA; D: NA; V: TRBV9; DNA: TGTGCCAGCAGCGTAGAAGGAGGACAGTTGAACACTGAAGCTTTCTTT; CDR3: CASSVEGGQLNTEAFF
J: TRBJ1-2; length: 13; size: NA; D: NA; V: TRBV2; DNA: TGTGCCAGCAGTGAAGGGGGCAGCTATGGCTACACCTTC; CDR3: CASSEGGSYGYTF
J: TRBJ2-2; length: 16; size: NA; D: NA; V: TRBV15; DNA: TGTGCCACCAGGGCAGGGGGGCTTATGAACACCGGGGAGCTGTTTTTT; CDR3: CATRAGGLMNTGELFF
J: TRBJ2-7; length: 14; size: NA; D: NA; V: TRBV11-1; DNA: TGTGCCAGCAGCTTAGACCGGACAGACTACGAGCAGTACTTC; CDR3: CASSLDRTDYEQYF
J: TRBJ2-1; length: 15; size: NA; D: TRBD1; V: TRBV11-2; DNA: TGTGCCAGCAGCTTAGATTGGACAGGGGGAAATGAGCAGTTCTTC; CDR3: CASSLDWTGGNEQFF
J: TRBJ2-1; length: 13; size: NA; D: NA; V: TRBV5-5; DNA: TGTGCCAGCAGCTTGGTAGGGGGGGATGAGCAGTTCTTC; CDR3: CASSLVGGDEQFF
J: TRBJ2-7; length: 16; size: NA; D: NA; V: TRBV5-4; DNA: TGTGCCAGCAGCGTACCGACAGGACCACTGTCTGAGGAGCAGTACTTC; CDR3: CASSVPTGPLSEEQYF
J: TRBJ1-2; length: 16; size: NA; D: TRBD1; V: TRBV4-1; DNA: TGCGCCAGCAGCCAAGGCGTAGGGGGACAGTCCTATGGCTACACCTTC; CDR3: CASSQGVGGQSYGYTF
J: TRBJ1-3; length: 17; size: NA; D: NA; V: TRBV5-1; DNA: TGCGCCAGCAGCTTGGGGTTTGGGCAGGCGACTGGAAACACCATATATTTT; CDR3: CASSLGFGQATGNTIYF
J: TRBJ1-4; length: 15; size: once; D: NA; V: TRBV11-2; DNA: TGTGCCAGCAGCCCTTTTAGAGGGGGTGATGAAAAACTGTTTTTT; CDR3: CASSPFRGGDEKLFF
J: TRBJ2-6; length: 13; size: NA; D: NA; V: TRBV5-1; DNA: TGCGCCAGCCGGAGTTCTGGGGCCAACGTCCTGACTTTC; CDR3: CASRSSGANVLTF
J: TRBJ1-2; length: 15; size: NA; D: NA; V: TRBV24-1; DNA: TGTGCCACCAGTGATCCGCAGAAACAGGGTTCTGGCTACACCTTC; CDR3: CATSDPQKQGSGYTF
J: TRBJ2-5; length: 15; size: once; D: NA; V: TRBV9; DNA: TGTGCCAGCAGCGTAGCAAGGGGCGCGTTAGAGACCCAGTACTTC; CDR3: CASSVARGALETQYF
J: TRBJ2-4; length: 16; size: NA; D: TRBD2; V: TRBV3-1/TRBV3-2; DNA: TGTGCCAGCAGCCCGCCGGGACTAGCGGGGAAAAACATTCAGTACTTC; CDR3: CASSPPGLAGKNIQYF
J: TRBJ2-1; length: 16; size: NA; D: TRBD2; V: TRBV9; DNA: TGTGCCAGCAGCGTAGGCGGGCTAGCGGGTTACAATGAGCAGTTCTTC; CDR3: CASSVGGLAGYNEQFF
J: TRBJ2-5; length: 13; size: NA; D: NA; V: TRBV23-1; DNA: TGCGCCAGCAGTGGGCCCTCAGGAGAGACCCAGTACTTC; CDR3: CASSGPSGETQYF
J: TRBJ2-2; length: 17; size: once; D: TRBD1; V: TRBV27; DNA: TGTGCCAGCAGTTTATCTTCTAGGACAGGGCGCCCCGGGGAGCTGTTTTTT; CDR3: CASSLSSRTGRPGELFF
J: TRBJ2-1; length: 14; size: NA; D: TRBD1; V: TRBV18; DNA: TGTGCCAGCCCTAACACTACAGGGGGCGATGAGCAGTTCTTC; CDR3: CASPNTTGGDEQFF
J: TRBJ1-2; length: 14; size: NA; D: NA; V: TRBV19; DNA: TGTGCCAGTAGTTCCTCCCCGGACAGTTATGGCTACACCTTC; CDR3: CASSSSPDSYGYTF
J: TRBJ2-3; length: 16; size: NA; D: TRBD2; V: TRBV9; DNA: TGTGCCAGCAGCACGGGACTAGCGGGAGGGGTAGATACGCAGTATTTT; CDR3: CASSTGLAGGVDTQYF
J: TRBJ1-5; length: 15; size: NA; D: NA; V: TRBV6-6; DNA: TGTGCCAGCAGTTACTCGTCAGATAGCAATCAGCCCCAGCATTTT; CDR3: CASSYSSDSNQPQHF
J: TRBJ1-4; length: 15; size: NA; D: NA; V: TRBV6-1; DNA: TGTGCCAGCAGTGAAGTGGCAGGCTCTAATGAAAAACTGTTTTTT; CDR3: CASSEVAGSNEKLFF
J: TRBJ1-5; length: 18; size: NA; D: TRBD1; V: TRBV7-2; DNA: TGTGCCAGCAGCTTACTGACAGGGCACACCCATAGCAATCAGCCCCAGCATTTT; CDR3: CASSLLTGHTHSNQPQHF